This entry is about one T cell receptor (beta chain). Amplification yielded TCR beta CDR3 regions, with RNA transcripts as the source. The HTBI primer set was used in a first-round RT-PCR of the TCR CDR3. In TCRdb, the multiplex PCR reads were re-called with MiXCR into one record per CDR3 protein. The sample comprises hundreds of thousands of distinct CDR3 sequences, less than 20% of which are singletons, and 28% rests with the top ten. Germline V gives CDR1 MNHEY, CDR2 SMNVEV (reference sequence). Trimming removed 6 bases from V and 0 bases from J; junction bases left unmatched: 7. CDR3 size: 15 residues. This sample is part of a study of T cells in Graves' hyperthyroidism and ophthalmopathy.

The material sequenced was blood. The chain joins TRBV27 to TRBJ1-1, with 7 bases identical to TRBD1. The TCR originated in a woman aged 18 to 35 with Graves' ophthalmopathy. This chain's CDR3 is CASSLIQGLNTEAFF. In DNA, the CDR3 is TGTGCCAGCAGCCTTATACAGGGGCTGAACACTGAAGCTTTCTTT.